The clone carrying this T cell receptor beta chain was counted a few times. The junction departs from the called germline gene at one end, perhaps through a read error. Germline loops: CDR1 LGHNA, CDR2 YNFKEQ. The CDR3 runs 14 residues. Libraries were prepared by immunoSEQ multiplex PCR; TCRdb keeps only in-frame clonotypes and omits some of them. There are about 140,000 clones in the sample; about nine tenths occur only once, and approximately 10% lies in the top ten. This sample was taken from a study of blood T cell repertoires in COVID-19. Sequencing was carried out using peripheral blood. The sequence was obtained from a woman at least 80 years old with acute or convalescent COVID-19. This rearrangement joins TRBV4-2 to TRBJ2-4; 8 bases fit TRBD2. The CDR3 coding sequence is TGTGCCAGCAGCCCACTAGCGGCCATAAACATTCAGTACTTC. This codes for CASSPLAAINIQYF.